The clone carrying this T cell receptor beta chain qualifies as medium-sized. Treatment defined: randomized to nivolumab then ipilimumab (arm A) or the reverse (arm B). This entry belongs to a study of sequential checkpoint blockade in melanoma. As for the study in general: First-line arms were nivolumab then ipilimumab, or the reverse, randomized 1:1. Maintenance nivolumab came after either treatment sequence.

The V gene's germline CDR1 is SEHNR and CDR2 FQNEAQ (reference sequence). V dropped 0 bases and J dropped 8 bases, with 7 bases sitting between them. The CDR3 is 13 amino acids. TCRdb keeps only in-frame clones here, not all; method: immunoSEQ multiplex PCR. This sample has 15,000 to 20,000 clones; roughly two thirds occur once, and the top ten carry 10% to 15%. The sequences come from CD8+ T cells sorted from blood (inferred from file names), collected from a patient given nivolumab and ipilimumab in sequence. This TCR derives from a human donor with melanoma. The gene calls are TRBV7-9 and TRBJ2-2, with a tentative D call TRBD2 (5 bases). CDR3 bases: TGTGCCAGCAGCTTAGCGCGACTAGGGGAGCTGTTTTTT. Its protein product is CASSLARLGELFF.